This T cell receptor (beta chain) was profiled in a study of cytomegalovirus exposure and HLA in healthy donors. The study, taken as a whole, reports: Rare TCR sequences dominated, though some public TCRs recurred in many donors.

Details on this clone: Its antigen is undetermined.

Measured with immunoSEQ multiplex PCR; TCRdb has only the in-frame clones, and not every one. The sample records a few hundred thousand clones, 90% being singletons. Trimming removed 10 bases at V and 3 bases at J, with 13 bases between. Looked up from germline, CDR1 is MNHNS and CDR2 is SASEGT. The CDR3 length is 12 residues. Sequenced material: PBMCs. The receptor's source is a woman in her twenties or thirties in good health and CMV-seronegative. The chain combines TRBV6-1 with TRBJ2-7; D is perhaps TRBD2 (5 bases). Here the CDR3 reads CATELGIYEQYF. The DNA of the CDR3 is TGTGCCACCGAACTAGGGATCTACGAGCAGTACTTC.